Included here is one T cell receptor (beta chain) sequence, with context. The CDR3 length is 15 residues. Germline-derived CDR1 and CDR2 are SEHNR and FQNEAQ (reference sequence). The trim removed 3 bases at V and 4 bases at J, leaving 5 bases unmatched. This entry is derived from a study of blood T cell repertoires in COVID-19. Source study methods: By means of reference gene primer amplification, nucleated cell counts were estimated. Libraries were prepared by immunoSEQ multiplex PCR; TCRdb keeps only in-frame clonotypes and omits some of them. D and trimming come from the DNA, and the V and J calls and clone size come from that table. The sample shows some 270,000 clones, approximately 85% of them seen only once.

V usage is TRBV7-9 and J usage is TRBJ2-1; TRBD2 matches 8 bases. The sample comprised PBMCs or T cells enriched from blood (not recorded which). The TCR sequence derives from a woman aged 50 to 65 who had been exposed to COVID-19. CDR3 loop: CASSLFSGGYNEQFF. The CDR3 region has the DNA TGTGCCAGCAGCTTGTTCAGCGGGGGTTACAATGAGCAGTTCTTC.